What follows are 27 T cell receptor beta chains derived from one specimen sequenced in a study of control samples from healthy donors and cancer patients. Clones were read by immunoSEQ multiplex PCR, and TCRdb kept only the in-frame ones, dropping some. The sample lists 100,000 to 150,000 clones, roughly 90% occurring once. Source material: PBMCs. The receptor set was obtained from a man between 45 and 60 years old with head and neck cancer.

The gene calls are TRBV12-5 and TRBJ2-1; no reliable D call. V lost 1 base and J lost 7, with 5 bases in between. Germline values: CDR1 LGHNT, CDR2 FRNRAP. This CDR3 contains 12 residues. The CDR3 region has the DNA TGTGCTAGTGGTTTGGGGGTAAATGAGCAGTTCTTC. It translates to CASGLGVNEQFF.

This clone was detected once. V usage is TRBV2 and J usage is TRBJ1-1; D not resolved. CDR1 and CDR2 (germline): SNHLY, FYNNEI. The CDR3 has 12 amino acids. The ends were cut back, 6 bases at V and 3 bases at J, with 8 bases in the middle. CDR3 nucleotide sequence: TGTGCCAGCAGGAGCGGGGACACTGAAGCTTTCTTT. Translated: CASRSGDTEAFF.

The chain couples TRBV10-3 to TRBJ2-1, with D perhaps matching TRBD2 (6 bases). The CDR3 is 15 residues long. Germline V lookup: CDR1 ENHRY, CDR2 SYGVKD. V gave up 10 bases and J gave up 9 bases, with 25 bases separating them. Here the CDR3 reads CATDGVGEDYVEQFF. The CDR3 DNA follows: TGTGCCACCGACGGGGTAGGGGAGGATTACGTTGAGCAGTTCTTC.

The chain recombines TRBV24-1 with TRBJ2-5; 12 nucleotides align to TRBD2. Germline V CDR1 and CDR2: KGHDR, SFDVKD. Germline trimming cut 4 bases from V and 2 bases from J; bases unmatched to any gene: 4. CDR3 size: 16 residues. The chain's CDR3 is CATSDRLAGDQETQYF. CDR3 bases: TGTGCCACCAGTGACAGACTAGCGGGGGATCAAGAGACCCAGTACTTC.

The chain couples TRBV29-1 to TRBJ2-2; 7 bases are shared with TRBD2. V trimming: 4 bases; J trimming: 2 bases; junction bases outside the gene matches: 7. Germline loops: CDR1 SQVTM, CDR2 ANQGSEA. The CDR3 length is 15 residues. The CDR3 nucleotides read TGCAGCGTTGGGAAACTAGCGACAAACACCGGGGAGCTGTTTTTT. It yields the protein CSVGKLATNTGELFF.

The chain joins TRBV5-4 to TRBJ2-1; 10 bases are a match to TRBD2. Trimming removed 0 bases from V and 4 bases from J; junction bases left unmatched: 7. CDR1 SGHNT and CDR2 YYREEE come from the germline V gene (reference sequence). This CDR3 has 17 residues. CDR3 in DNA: TGTGCCAGCAGCTTGGCCGTGGTAGCGGGGGGTTACAATGAGCAGTTCTTC. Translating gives CASSLAVVAGGYNEQFF. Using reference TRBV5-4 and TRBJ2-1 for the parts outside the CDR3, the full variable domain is ETGVTQSPTHLIKTRGQQVTLRCSSQSGHNTVSWYQQALGQGPQFIFQYYREEENGRGNFPPRFSGLQFPNYSSELNVNALELDDSALYLCASSLAVVAGGYNEQFFGPGTRLTVL.

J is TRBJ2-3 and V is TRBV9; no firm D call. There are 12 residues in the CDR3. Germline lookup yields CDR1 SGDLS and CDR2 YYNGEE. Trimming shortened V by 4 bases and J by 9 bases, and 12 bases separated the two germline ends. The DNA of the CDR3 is TGTGCCAGCAGCCCCCGTGAAACCACGCAGTATTTT. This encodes CASSPRETTQYF.

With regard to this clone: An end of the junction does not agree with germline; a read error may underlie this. As DNA, the CDR3 is TGTGCCAGCACTTACGGGGGACGGAGCACTGAAGCTTTCTTT. Its translation is CASTYGGRSTEAFF. The J gene is TRBJ1-1, the V gene TRBV6-5; tentatively, D is TRBD1 (5 bases). CDR3 length: 14 amino acids. In germline, CDR1 is MNHEY, CDR2 SVGAGI.

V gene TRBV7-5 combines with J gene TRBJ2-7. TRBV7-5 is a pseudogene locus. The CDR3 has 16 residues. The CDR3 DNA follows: TGTGTCAGAAGCTTAGTTTTCCGGCGTGGGGAATACGAGCAGTACTTC. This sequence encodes CVRSLVFRRGEYEQYF.

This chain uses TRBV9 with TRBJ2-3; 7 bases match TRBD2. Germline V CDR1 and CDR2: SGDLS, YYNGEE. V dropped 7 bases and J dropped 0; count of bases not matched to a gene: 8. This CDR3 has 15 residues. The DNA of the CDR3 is TGTGCCAGCGCTCGGGGGGACGCTAGCACAGATACGCAGTATTTT. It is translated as CASARGDASTDTQYF.

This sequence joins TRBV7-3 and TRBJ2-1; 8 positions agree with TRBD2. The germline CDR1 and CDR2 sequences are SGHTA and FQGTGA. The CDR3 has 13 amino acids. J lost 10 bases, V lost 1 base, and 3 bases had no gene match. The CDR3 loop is CASSLRRGVEQFF. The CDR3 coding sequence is TGTGCCAGCAGCTTAAGGCGGGGGGTAGAGCAGTTCTTC.

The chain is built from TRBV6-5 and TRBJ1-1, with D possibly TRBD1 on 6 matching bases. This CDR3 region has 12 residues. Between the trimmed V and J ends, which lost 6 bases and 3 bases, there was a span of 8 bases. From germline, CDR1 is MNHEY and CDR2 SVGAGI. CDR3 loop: CASRQGYTEAFF. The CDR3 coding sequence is TGTGCCAGCAGACAGGGTTACACTGAAGCTTTCTTT.

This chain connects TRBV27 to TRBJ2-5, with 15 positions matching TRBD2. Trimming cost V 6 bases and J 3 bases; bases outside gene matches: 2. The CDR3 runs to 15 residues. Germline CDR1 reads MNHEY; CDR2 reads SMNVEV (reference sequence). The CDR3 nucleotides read TGTGCCAGCAGGTGGACTAGCGGGAGGGAAGAGACCCAGTACTTC. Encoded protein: CASRWTSGREETQYF.

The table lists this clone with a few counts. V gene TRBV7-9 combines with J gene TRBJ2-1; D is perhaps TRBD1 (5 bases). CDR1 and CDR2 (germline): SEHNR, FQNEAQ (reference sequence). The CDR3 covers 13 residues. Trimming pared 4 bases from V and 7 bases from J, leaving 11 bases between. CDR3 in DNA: TGTGCCAGCAGCTCTCCATACAGGAATGAGCAGTTCTTC. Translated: CASSSPYRNEQFF.

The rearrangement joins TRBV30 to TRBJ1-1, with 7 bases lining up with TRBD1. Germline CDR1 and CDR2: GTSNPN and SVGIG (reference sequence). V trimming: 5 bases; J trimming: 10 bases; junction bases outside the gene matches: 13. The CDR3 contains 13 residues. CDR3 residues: CAWASGTDLGAFF. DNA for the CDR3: TGTGCCTGGGCCTCCGGGACAGACCTTGGAGCTTTCTTT.

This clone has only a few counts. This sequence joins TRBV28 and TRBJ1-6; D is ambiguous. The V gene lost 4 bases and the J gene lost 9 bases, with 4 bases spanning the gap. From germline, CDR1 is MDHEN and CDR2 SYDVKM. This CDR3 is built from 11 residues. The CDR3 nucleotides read TGTGCCAGCAGTTCAGGTTCACCCCTCCACTTT. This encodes CASSSGSPLHF.

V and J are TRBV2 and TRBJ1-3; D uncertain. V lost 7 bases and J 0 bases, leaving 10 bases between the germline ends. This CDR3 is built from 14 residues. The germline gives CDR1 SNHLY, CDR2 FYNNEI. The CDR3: CASNQRGSGNTIYF. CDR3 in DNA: TGTGCCAGCAACCAGCGGGGCTCTGGAAACACCATATATTTT.

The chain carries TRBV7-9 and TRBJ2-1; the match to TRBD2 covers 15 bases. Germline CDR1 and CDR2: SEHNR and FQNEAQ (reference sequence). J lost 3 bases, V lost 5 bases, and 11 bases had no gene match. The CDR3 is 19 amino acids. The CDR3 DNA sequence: TGTGCCAGCAGCCCTGCCTCGGGACTAGCGGGGGGCGTCTACAATGAGCAGTTCTTC. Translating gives CASSPASGLAGGVYNEQFF. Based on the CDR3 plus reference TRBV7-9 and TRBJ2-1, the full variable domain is DTGVSQNPRHKITKRGQNVTFRCDPISEHNRLYWYRQTLGQGPEFLTYFQNEAQLEKSRLLSDRFSAERPKGSFSTLEIQRTEQGDSAMYLCASSPASGLAGGVYNEQFFGPGTRLTVL.

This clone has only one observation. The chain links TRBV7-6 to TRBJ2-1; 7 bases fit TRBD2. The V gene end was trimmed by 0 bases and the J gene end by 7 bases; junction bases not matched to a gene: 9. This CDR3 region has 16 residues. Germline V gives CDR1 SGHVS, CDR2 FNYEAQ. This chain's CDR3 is CASSLAFTGLKNEQFF. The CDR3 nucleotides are TGTGCCAGCAGCTTAGCATTCACGGGACTAAAAAATGAGCAGTTCTTC.

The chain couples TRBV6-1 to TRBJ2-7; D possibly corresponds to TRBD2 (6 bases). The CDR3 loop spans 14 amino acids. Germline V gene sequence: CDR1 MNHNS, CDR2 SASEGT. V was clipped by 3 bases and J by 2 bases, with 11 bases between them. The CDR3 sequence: CASSERDGAYEQYF. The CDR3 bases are TGTGCCAGCAGTGAGCGGGACGGAGCCTACGAGCAGTACTTC.

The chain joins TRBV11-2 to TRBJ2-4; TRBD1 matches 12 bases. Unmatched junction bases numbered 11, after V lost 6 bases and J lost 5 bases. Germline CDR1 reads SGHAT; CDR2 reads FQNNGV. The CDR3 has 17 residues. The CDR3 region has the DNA TGTGCCAGCAGAAAACCGGGACAGGGGGCTCGGGAAAACATTCAGTACTTC. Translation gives CASRKPGQGARENIQYF.

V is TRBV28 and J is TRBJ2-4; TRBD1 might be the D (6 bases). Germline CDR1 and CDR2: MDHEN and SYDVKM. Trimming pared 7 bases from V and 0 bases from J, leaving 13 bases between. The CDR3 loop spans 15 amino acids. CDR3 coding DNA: TGTGCCAGCATCAAGGCAGGGGCAGCCAAAAACATTCAGTACTTC. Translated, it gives CASIKAGAAKNIQYF.

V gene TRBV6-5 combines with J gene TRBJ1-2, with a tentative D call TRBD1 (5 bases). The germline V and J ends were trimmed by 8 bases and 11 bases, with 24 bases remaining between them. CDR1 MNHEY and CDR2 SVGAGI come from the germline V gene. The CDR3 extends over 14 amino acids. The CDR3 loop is CASVPRMTAPNYTF. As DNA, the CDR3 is TGTGCCAGCGTCCCCCGGATGACAGCCCCAAATTACACCTTC.

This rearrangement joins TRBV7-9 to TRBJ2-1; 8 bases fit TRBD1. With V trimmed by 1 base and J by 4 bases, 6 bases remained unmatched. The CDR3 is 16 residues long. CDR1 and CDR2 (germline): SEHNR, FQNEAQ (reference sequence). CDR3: CASSLVAGTGYNEQFF. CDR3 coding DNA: TGTGCCAGCAGCTTAGTTGCCGGGACAGGTTACAATGAGCAGTTCTTC.

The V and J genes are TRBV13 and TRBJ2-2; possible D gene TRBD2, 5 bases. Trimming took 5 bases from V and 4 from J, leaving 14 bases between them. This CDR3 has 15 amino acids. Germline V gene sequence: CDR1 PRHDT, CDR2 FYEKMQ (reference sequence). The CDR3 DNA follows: TGTGCCAGCAGCCCTCGGACTTTGAGCACCGGGGAGCTGTTTTTT. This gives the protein CASSPRTLSTGELFF.

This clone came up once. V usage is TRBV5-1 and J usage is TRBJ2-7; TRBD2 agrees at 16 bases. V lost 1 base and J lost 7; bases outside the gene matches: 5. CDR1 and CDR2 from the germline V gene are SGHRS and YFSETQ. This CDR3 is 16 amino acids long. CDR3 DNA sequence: TGCGCCAGCAGCTTGATGGGACTAGCGGGAGGGCTTGAGCAGTACTTC. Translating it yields CASSLMGLAGGLEQYF.

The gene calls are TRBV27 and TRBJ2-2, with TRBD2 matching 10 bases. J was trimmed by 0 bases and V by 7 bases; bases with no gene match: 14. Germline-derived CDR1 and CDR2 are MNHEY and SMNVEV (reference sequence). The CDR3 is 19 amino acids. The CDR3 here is CASTPSGRAGGPNTGELFF. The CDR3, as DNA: TGTGCCAGCACCCCTTCCGGGCGAGCGGGAGGGCCGAACACCGGGGAGCTGTTTTTT.